This record concerns one TCR beta chain sequence. The data were obtained in a study of blood T cell repertoires in COVID-19. Authors' data handling: Amplification from reference gene primers served as the basis for estimated nucleated cell counts. TCRdb keeps only in-frame clones here, not all; method: immunoSEQ multiplex PCR. V and J calls and clone size are as listed in that table; D and trimming were resolved from the DNA. The sample contains a few hundred thousand clones, about 89% of which appear only once. Trimming stripped 3 bases from V and 7 bases from J, with 21 bases between. The CDR3 sequence is 17 residues long. Germline CDR1 and CDR2: SNHLY and FYNNEI. Allocation to cohorts depended on clinical history reported by the participants. The study counted Cohort 3 donors as recovered given two negative PCRs, clearance, or symptom resolution.

Specimen: PBMCs or T cells enriched from blood (not recorded which). The chain couples TRBV2 to TRBJ1-4; D is perhaps TRBD1 (5 bases). The receptor comes from a woman aged 25 to 45 who had recovered from COVID-19. Here the CDR3 DNA reads TGTGCCAGCAGTGATTTGCAGCCGGGGGTATTGATTGAAAAACTGTTTTTT. Translated: CASSDLQPGVLIEKLFF.